The sequence of this TCR beta chain was determined in a study of blood T cell repertoires in COVID-19. Sequencing was performed with immunoSEQ multiplex PCR; in TCRdb, only in-frame clones are kept and a portion is missing. The table shows approximately 340,000 clones, with about nine tenths occurring only once. Membership in each cohort depended on participant-reported clinical history. This CDR3 is 16 amino acids long. Germline CDR1 reads GTSNPN; CDR2 reads SVGIG (reference sequence). Trimming pared 1 base from V and 0 bases from J, leaving 13 bases between. The rearrangement links TRBV30 to TRBJ1-5; D may be TRBD1 (6 bases). The sequenced sample consisted of PBMCs or T cells enriched from blood (not recorded which). This sequence originates from a woman aged 40 to 50 who had been exposed to COVID-19. The CDR3 nucleotides read TGTGCCTGGAGTGGCCCGGGACACTATAGCAATCAGCCCCAGCATTTT. Encoded protein: CAWSGPGHYSNQPQHF.